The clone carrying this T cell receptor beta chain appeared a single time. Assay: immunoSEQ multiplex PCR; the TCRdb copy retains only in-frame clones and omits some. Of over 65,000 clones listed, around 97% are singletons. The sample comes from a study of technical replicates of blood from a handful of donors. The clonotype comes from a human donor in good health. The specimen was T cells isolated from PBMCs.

The CDR3: CASGLALLTSSNTGELFF. The DNA of the CDR3 is TGTGCTAGTGGTTTGGCGCTATTGACATCTTCGAACACCGGGGAGCTGTTTTTT. The chain has TRBV12-5 and TRBJ2-2; unclear D gene. Germline lookup yields CDR1 LGHNT and CDR2 FRNRAP. V lost 1 base and J lost 0, with 15 bases in between. The CDR3 has 18 amino acids.